Following are 24 T cell receptor beta chains from one sample sequenced in a study of T cell changes during pregnancy in multiple sclerosis. TCRdb's table, derived via immunoSEQ multiplex PCR, lists solely in-frame clones and lacks some. This sample has 50,000 to 60,000 clones, with roughly nine tenths found just once. The sample consisted of peripheral blood, taken in the first trimester of pregnancy. These receptor sequences come from a female donor in good health, enrolled as a control in a pregnancy study.

This clone was seen more than once but under ten times. The chain couples TRBV5-4 to TRBJ1-1, with a tentative D call TRBD1 (6 bases). V was pared by 2 bases and J by 4 bases, with 12 bases between. CDR1 and CDR2 (germline): SGHNT, YYREEE (reference sequence). The length of the CDR3 is 14 residues. The CDR3 region has the DNA TGTGCCAGCAGCTTATACAGGGCGGGCACTGAAGCTTTCTTT. It is translated as CASSLYRAGTEAFF.

V usage is TRBV29-1 and J usage is TRBJ1-1; a weak D match, TRBD1 (6 bases). The CDR3 totals 14 residues. V lost 6 bases and J lost 5, with 19 bases in between. CDR1 is SQVTM and CDR2 is ANQGSEA in the germline V gene. CDR3 amino acids: CSVQGRVGGTEAFF. In nucleotides, the CDR3 is TGCAGCGTGCAGGGGAGGGTGGGAGGAACTGAAGCTTTCTTT.

V is TRBV4-1 and J is TRBJ2-3, with a possible D match to TRBD1 (6 bases). Germline CDR1 reads MGHRA; CDR2 reads YSYEKL. Trimming shortened V by 1 base and J by 6 bases, and 11 bases separated the two germline ends. The CDR3 extends over 14 amino acids. CDR3 sequence reads: CASSQVGAGDTQYF. For the CDR3, the DNA is TGCGCCAGCAGCCAAGTGGGGGCAGGGGATACGCAGTATTTT.

V is TRBV15 and J is TRBJ2-7, with a weak D call TRBD2 (6 bases). CDR1 and CDR2 from the germline V gene are LNHNV and YYDKDF (reference sequence). V lost 2 bases, J lost 7 bases, and 15 bases lay in between. This CDR3 is built from 14 residues. CDR3 sequence: CATSRSGGAYEQYF. DNA of the CDR3: TGTGCCACCAGCAGAAGCGGAGGGGCGTATGAGCAGTACTTC.

The V gene is TRBV5-1, the J gene TRBJ2-1, with TRBD2 as a possible D gene (6 bases). CDR3 length: 13 amino acids. CDR1 SGHRS and CDR2 YFSETQ come from the germline V gene. Trimming took off 0 bases at V and 8 bases at J, with 9 bases between the two ends. CDR3 sequence reads: CASSLGPGDEQFF. CDR3 nucleotide sequence: TGCGCCAGCAGCTTGGGTCCGGGGGATGAGCAGTTCTTC.

The rearrangement uses TRBV10-3 and TRBJ1-1; D not resolved. Trimming removed 0 bases from V and 1 base from J, with 6 bases in between. The germline CDR1 and CDR2 sequences are ENHRY and SYGVKD. This CDR3 is built from 14 residues. CDR3 sequence reads: CAISESAGNTEAFF. CDR3 coding DNA: TGTGCCATCAGTGAGTCCGCGGGGAACACTGAAGCTTTCTTT.

This rearrangement joins TRBV5-6 to TRBJ2-1; a weak D match, TRBD2 (6 bases). The V and J ends lost 3 bases and 0 bases respectively, with 10 bases between them. This CDR3 has 15 residues. From germline, CDR1 is SGHDT and CDR2 YYEEEE. The CDR3 loop reads CASSSGLLSYNEQFF. CDR3 DNA: TGTGCCAGCAGCTCGGGACTCCTCTCCTACAATGAGCAGTTCTTC.

This clone was observed a few times. The rearrangement uses TRBV9 and TRBJ2-7, with TRBD2 identical over 11 bases. The CDR3 consists of 15 residues. The V segment lost 3 bases and the J segment 5 bases; nucleotides outside the gene matches: 7. From germline, CDR1 is SGDLS and CDR2 YYNGEE. DNA of the CDR3: TGTGCCAGCAGCGCGACTAGCGGGACCCTGGACGAGCAGTACTTC. It encodes CASSATSGTLDEQYF.

The V and J genes are TRBV6-5 and TRBJ2-3; D perhaps matches TRBD2 (6 bases). There are 15 residues in the CDR3. The ends were cut back, 2 bases at V and 0 bases at J, with 9 bases in the middle. Per germline, CDR1 MNHEY and CDR2 SVGAGI. CDR3 nucleotide sequence: TGTGCCAGCAGTTACGGCGGGACCAGCACAGATACGCAGTATTTT. It specifies CASSYGGTSTDTQYF.

This chain links TRBV18 with TRBJ1-5; 7 bases map to TRBD1. After removal of 5 bases from V and 3 bases from J, the junction contained 7 bases not matched to a gene. The germline gives CDR1 KGHSH, CDR2 LQKENI. CDR3 length equals 15 residues. CDR3 sequence (DNA): TGTGCCAGCTCAGACCTGACAGGGAACAATCAGCCCCAGCATTTT. Residues: CASSDLTGNNQPQHF.

DNA for the CDR3: TGCGCCAGCAGCTTCGGCAATGAGCAGTTCTTC. This encodes CASSFGNEQFF. V gene TRBV5-1 combines with J gene TRBJ2-1; no clear D gene. There are 11 residues in the CDR3. The V and J ends lost 2 bases and 6 bases respectively, with 3 bases between them. Germline lookup yields CDR1 SGHRS and CDR2 YFSETQ.

The chain joins TRBV19 to TRBJ2-1; 11 nucleotides match TRBD2. The J segment lost 9 bases and the V segment lost 6 bases, leaving 7 bases of the junction unmatched. The CDR3 loop spans 14 amino acids. The V gene's germline CDR1 is LNHDA and CDR2 SQIVND (reference sequence). The CDR3 bases are TGTGCCAGTAGCCTGGGACTAGCGGAATTTGAGCAGTTCTTC. Protein sequence: CASSLGLAEFEQFF.

The CDR3 here is CASSLWTSGREQFF. For the CDR3, the DNA is TGTGCCAGCAGCCTTTGGACTAGCGGGAGGGAGCAGTTCTTC. The V gene is TRBV14, the J gene TRBJ2-1, with 14 positions matching TRBD2. From germline, CDR1 is SGHDN and CDR2 FVKESK. The CDR3 sequence is 14 residues long. V dropped 4 bases and J dropped 10; count of bases not matched to a gene: 3.

The chain has TRBV19 and TRBJ2-5, with a possible D match to TRBD2 (6 bases). Germline CDR1 is LNHDA and CDR2 is SQIVND (reference sequence). The V end was cut by 10 bases, the J end by 3 bases, with 18 bases between. This CDR3 contains 14 residues. The CDR3 DNA reads TGTGCCATTCAGCCTGGGAGGCCCGAAGAGACCCAGTACTTC. Amino acids: CAIQPGRPEETQYF.

This clone has more than one count but fewer than ten. The gene calls are TRBV19 and TRBJ1-2, with TRBD1 matching over 11 bases. Germline V gene sequence: CDR1 LNHDA, CDR2 SQIVND (reference sequence). The CDR3 contains 14 residues. With V trimmed by 5 bases and J by 6 bases, 5 bases remained unmatched. CDR3 sequence: CASSSRTGGHGYTF. Here the CDR3 DNA reads TGTGCCAGTAGTTCCCGGACAGGGGGCCATGGCTACACCTTC.

This clone has only a few counts. The gene calls are TRBV7-3 and TRBJ1-1, with D tentatively TRBD1 (5 bases). CDR1 is SGHTA and CDR2 is FQGTGA in the germline V gene. The CDR3 totals 13 residues. V lost 5 bases, J lost 3 bases, and 10 bases lay in between. For the CDR3, the DNA is TGTGCCAGCAGCACGACAGAGTACACTGAAGCTTTCTTT. This sequence encodes CASSTTEYTEAFF.

J is TRBJ2-5 and V is TRBV21-1; the table calls TRBD2, which could not be checked here. TRBV21-1 represents a pseudogene. CDR3 length equals 16 residues. The CDR3 nucleotides read TGTGCCAGCAGCATGTCCGGGGGGCAGGTTCAAGAGACCCAGTACTTC. The encoded protein is CASSMSGGQVQETQYF.

The chain combines TRBV4-1 with TRBJ2-1; 13 nucleotides agree with TRBD2. Germline assignment: CDR1 MGHRA and CDR2 YSYEKL. The CDR3 is 14 amino acids. V was clipped by 1 base and J by 10 bases; unmatched bases: 1. CDR3 in amino acids: CASSQAGLAGEQFF. The CDR3 DNA is TGCGCCAGCAGCCAAGCGGGACTAGCGGGGGAGCAGTTCTTC.

This clone has just one count. The chain employs TRBV7-2 and TRBJ2-2, with TRBD2 matching 8 bases. Germline lookup yields CDR1 SGHTA and CDR2 FQGNSA. The ends lost 4 bases at V and 2 bases at J; junction bases unmatched: 9. The CDR3 runs 17 residues. For the CDR3, the DNA is TGTGCCAGCAGCTCAGATCCGACTAGCGTAAACACCGGGGAGCTGTTTTTT. It translates to CASSSDPTSVNTGELFF.

The chain employs TRBV12-5 and TRBJ1-3; D may be TRBD1 (5 bases). This CDR3 spans 15 amino acids. With 1 base removed from V and 1 base from J, the gap between germline ends came to 8 bases. Germline V gene data show CDR1 as LGHNT and CDR2 as FRNRAP. CDR3 protein: CASGLDRRSGNTIYF. For the CDR3, the DNA is TGTGCTAGTGGTTTGGACAGGAGATCTGGAAACACCATATATTTT. Drawing the rest from reference TRBV12-5 and TRBJ1-3, the complete variable domain is DARVTQTPRHKVTEMGQEVTMRCQPILGHNTVFWYRQTMMQGLELLAYFRNRAPLDDSGMPKDRFSAEMPDATLATLKIQPSEPRDSAVYFCASGLDRRSGNTIYFGEGSWLTVV.

This chain joins TRBV19 and TRBJ1-2; 9 bases fit TRBD1. Trimming took 2 bases from V and 6 from J; bases not matched to a gene: 1. CDR1 LNHDA and CDR2 SQIVND come from the germline V gene (reference sequence). The CDR3 runs 13 residues. For the CDR3, the DNA is TGTGCCAGTAGTATACGACAGGGGGATGGCTACACCTTC. It yields the protein CASSIRQGDGYTF.

V is TRBV11-1 and J is TRBJ2-3, with TRBD1 matching over 11 bases. The junction had 4 bases not matched to a gene; V was cut back by 5 bases and J by 3 bases. The CDR3 totals 15 residues. Germline V gene sequence: CDR1 SGHAT, CDR2 FQDESV (reference sequence). CDR3 protein: CASSPGQGATDTQYF. DNA of the CDR3: TGTGCCAGCAGCCCAGGACAGGGGGCGACAGATACGCAGTATTTT.

This rearrangement joins TRBV7-8 to TRBJ2-2, with a possible D match to TRBD2 (5 bases). This CDR3 has 17 amino acids. Trimming left V 1 base short and J 1 base short, with 13 bases between. CDR1 and CDR2 from the germline V gene are SGHVS and FQNEAQ. CDR3 in DNA: TGTGCCAGCAGCTTAGTGGGCGGGTTTCTGAACACCGGGGAGCTGTTTTTT. Translation: CASSLVGGFLNTGELFF.

J is TRBJ2-3 and V is TRBV19; TRBD1 is a possible D gene (6 bases). Between the trimmed V and J ends, which lost 7 bases and 5 bases, there was a span of 25 bases. Germline loops: CDR1 LNHDA, CDR2 SQIVND (reference sequence). The CDR3 sequence is 17 residues long. The CDR3 sequence: CASTAQMGAGAQDTQYF. The CDR3 DNA sequence: TGTGCCAGTACAGCTCAAATGGGGGCAGGCGCACAAGATACGCAGTATTTT.